One and the same sample provided the 5 T cell receptor beta chains below, sequenced in a study of cytomegalovirus exposure and HLA in healthy donors. The primer mix had 60 Vbeta and 13 Jbeta primers. Only in-frame clones appear in the TCRdb table, and some are missing; sequencing was by immunoSEQ multiplex PCR. The sample contains 110,000 or so clones, over 60% of which appear only once. The sample comprised PBMCs. The source of these receptors is a female donor in good health and CMV-seronegative.

J is TRBJ1-1 and V is TRBV7-6, with TRBD1 matching 9 bases. CDR1 is SGHVS and CDR2 is FNYEAQ in the germline V gene. This CDR3 is 17 amino acids long. The V segment lost 1 base and the J segment 1 base; nucleotides outside the gene matches: 7. CDR3 DNA: TGTGCCAGCAGCTTAGTTACAGGGGGCGCGAGGAACACTGAAGCTTTCTTT. As protein: CASSLVTGGARNTEAFF. Drawing the rest from reference TRBV7-6 and TRBJ1-1, the complete variable domain is GAGVSQSPRYKVTKRGQDVALRCDPISGHVSLYWYRQALGQGPEFLTYFNYEAQQDKSGLPNDRFSAERPEGSISTLTIQRTEQRDSAMYRCASSLVTGGARNTEAFFGQGTRLTVV.

The V gene is TRBV19, the J gene TRBJ1-2, with D unresolved. V was cut by 3 bases and J by 6 bases, with 8 bases left in between. This CDR3 contains 12 residues. CDR1 and CDR2 from the germline V gene are LNHDA and SQIVND (reference sequence). CDR3 region: CASSMNLDGYTF. The CDR3, as DNA: TGTGCCAGTAGTATGAATCTAGATGGCTACACCTTC.

V usage is TRBV5-3 and J usage is TRBJ2-7, with D possibly TRBD2 on 5 matching bases. TRBV5-3 is classed as an ORF, of uncertain function. V was clipped by 7 bases and J by 5 bases, with 10 bases between them. The CDR3 is 11 amino acids. The CDR3 bases are TGTGCCAGATTACGGAGGAACGAGCAGTACTTC. It translates to CARLRRNEQYF.

This clone has more than one count but fewer than ten. CDR3 region: CASSLVVGKGEKLFF. The DNA of the CDR3 is TGTGCCAGCAGCTTAGTGGTGGGAAAGGGGGAAAAACTGTTTTTT. V gene TRBV7-8 combines with J gene TRBJ1-4; possible D gene TRBD1, 5 bases. There are 15 residues in the CDR3. V lost 1 base and J lost 8, with 14 bases in between. The germline V gene has CDR1 SGHVS and CDR2 FQNEAQ.

The J gene is TRBJ2-3, the V gene TRBV5-5; 7 positions agree with TRBD1. V trimming: 7 bases; J trimming: 4 bases; junction bases outside the gene matches: 6. This CDR3 contains 13 residues. The V gene's germline CDR1 is SGHKS and CDR2 YYEKEE (reference sequence). The chain's CDR3 is CASGHRGADTQYF. The CDR3, as DNA: TGTGCCAGCGGTCACAGGGGTGCAGATACGCAGTATTTT.